This passage covers 10 T cell receptor beta chains from one sample sequenced in a study of OX40 agonist ivuxolimab in advanced cancers. Generated by immunoSEQ multiplex PCR, the TCRdb table keeps only in-frame clones and is missing some. This table has 70,000 or so clones, just over 85% appearing once. The starting material was CD4+ or CD8+ T cells sorted from blood, obtained in a trial of the OX40 agonist ivuxolimab. The receptors shown here come from an adult with an advanced solid tumor such as melanoma, head and neck, liver or kidney cancer.

The rearrangement uses TRBV5-1 and TRBJ1-2; D gene uncertain. Germline V gene sequence: CDR1 SGHRS, CDR2 YFSETQ. The ends were cut back, 2 bases at V and 7 bases at J, with 12 bases in the middle. CDR3 length equals 13 residues. In DNA, the CDR3 is TGCGCCAGCAGCTTCGAGGGCTGGCGTGGCTACACCTTC. Its translation is CASSFEGWRGYTF.

The V gene is TRBV7-2, the J gene TRBJ1-1, with a tentative D call TRBD1 (6 bases). Germline loops: CDR1 SGHTA, CDR2 FQGNSA. This CDR3 spans 14 amino acids. V was clipped by 6 bases and J by 2 bases, with 13 bases between them. CDR3 in amino acids: CASSLGGYNTEAFF. For the CDR3, the DNA is TGTGCCAGCAGTCTAGGGGGTTACAACACTGAAGCTTTCTTT.

This chain links TRBV5-1 with TRBJ2-1, with 7 bases fitting TRBD1. Germline V gene sequence: CDR1 SGHRS, CDR2 YFSETQ. The CDR3 extends over 14 amino acids. The ends lost 4 bases at V and 9 bases at J; junction bases unmatched: 10. CDR3 residues: CASSLGQIAGEQFF. Written as DNA, the CDR3 is TGCGCCAGCAGCCTGGGACAGATTGCCGGTGAGCAGTTCTTC.

The chain carries TRBV14 and TRBJ1-6; D gene unclear. The CDR3 spans 13 residues. The V and J ends lost 2 bases and 7 bases respectively, with 6 bases between them. The germline V gene has CDR1 SGHDN and CDR2 FVKESK. CDR3 sequence (DNA): TGTGCCAGCAGCCAAAGGACCAATTCACCCCTCCACTTT. Translated: CASSQRTNSPLHF.

This chain links TRBV6-5 with TRBJ2-7; D is unresolved. V was clipped by 4 bases and J by 2 bases, with 12 bases between them. Looked up from germline, CDR1 is MNHEY and CDR2 is SVGAGI. The CDR3 has 14 residues. The CDR3 DNA follows: TGTGCCAGCAGTTCGTCATTAGTGACCTACGAGCAGTACTTC. Translation gives CASSSSLVTYEQYF.

J is TRBJ1-1 and V is TRBV28, with D possibly being TRBD1 (5 bases). Germline CDR1 is MDHEN and CDR2 is SYDVKM. This CDR3 is 12 amino acids long. Trimming stripped 4 bases from V and 10 bases from J, with 13 bases between. The CDR3 region has the DNA TGTGCCAGCAGTTGGGGCCGGGAGGGAGCTTTCTTT. It specifies CASSWGREGAFF. The entire variable domain, with the rest obtained from reference TRBV28 and TRBJ1-1, is as follows: DVKVTQSSRYLVKRTGEKVFLECVQDMDHENMFWYRQDPGLGLRLIYFSYDVKMKEKGDIPEGYSVSREKKERFSLILESASTNQTSMYLCASSWGREGAFFGQGTRLTVV.

This chain joins TRBV7-8 and TRBJ1-5; D is ambiguous. The CDR3 is 13 amino acids. Between the trimmed V and J ends, which lost 1 base and 5 bases, there was a span of 6 bases. CDR1 is SGHVS and CDR2 is FQNEAQ in the germline V gene. CDR3 loop: CASSLGADQPQHF. The CDR3 DNA is TGTGCCAGCAGCTTAGGGGCAGATCAGCCCCAGCATTTT.

The V gene is TRBV29-1, the J gene TRBJ1-3; tentative D call: TRBD1 (6 bases). The germline V and J ends were trimmed by 6 bases and 2 bases, with 17 bases remaining between them. Germline lookup yields CDR1 SQVTM and CDR2 ANQGSEA. This CDR3 contains 15 residues. This CDR3 reads CSVDLGGTTGNTIYF. In nucleotides, the CDR3 is TGCAGCGTCGATCTCGGGGGGACAACTGGAAACACCATATATTTT.

V gene TRBV28 combines with J gene TRBJ1-1; D is unclear. Germline CDR1 is MDHEN and CDR2 is SYDVKM. V lost 5 bases and J lost 10, with 8 bases in between. The CDR3 sequence is 10 residues long. In DNA form, the CDR3 reads TGTGCCAGCAGTCGAGGAGGAGCTTTCTTT. This translates into CASSRGGAFF.

This chain links TRBV10-3 with TRBJ2-2; 9 bases align to TRBD2. The CDR3 totals 14 residues. Germline CDR1 is ENHRY and CDR2 is SYGVKD. V was pared by 7 bases and J by 2 bases, with 2 bases of the junction left unmatched. CDR3 protein: CAITSGANTGELFF. The CDR3 DNA sequence: TGTGCCATCACTAGCGGGGCTAACACCGGGGAGCTGTTTTTT.